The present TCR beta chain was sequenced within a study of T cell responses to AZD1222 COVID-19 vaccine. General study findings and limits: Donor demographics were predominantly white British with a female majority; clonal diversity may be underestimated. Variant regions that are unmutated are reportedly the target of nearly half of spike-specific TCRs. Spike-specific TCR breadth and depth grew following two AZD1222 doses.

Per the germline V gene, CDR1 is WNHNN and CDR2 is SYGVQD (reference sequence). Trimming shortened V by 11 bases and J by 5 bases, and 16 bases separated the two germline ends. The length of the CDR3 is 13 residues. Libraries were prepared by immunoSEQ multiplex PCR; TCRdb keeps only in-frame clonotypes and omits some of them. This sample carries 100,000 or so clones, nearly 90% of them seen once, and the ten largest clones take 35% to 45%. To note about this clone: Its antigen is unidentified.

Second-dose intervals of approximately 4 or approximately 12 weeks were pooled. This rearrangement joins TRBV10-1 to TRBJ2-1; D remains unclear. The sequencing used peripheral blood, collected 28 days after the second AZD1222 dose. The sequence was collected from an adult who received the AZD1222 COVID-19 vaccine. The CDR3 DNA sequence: TGCGCCGCAACGCCCGAGGTTCACAATGAGCAGTTCTTC. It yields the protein CAATPEVHNEQFF.